Listed here are 21 T cell receptor beta chains from one sample, sequenced in a study of blood T cells in healthy people across ages. The second PCR ran about 6 to 12 cycles with a sample-barcoded 5' primer and J-beta primers. Via MiXCR, TCRdb re-called the 5' RACE reads, giving one row per CDR3 protein. The sample lists over 500,000 distinct CDR3 sequences, about a quarter occurring once. The same data also contributed to another study, on T cells of mothers and their children.

Sequencing was done on a sample of blood. These receptors originate from a boy between 2 and 10 years old in good health.

This chain joins TRBV20-1 and TRBJ2-4; the D gene is possibly TRBD1 (5 bases). CDR1 and CDR2 from the germline V gene are DFQATT and SNEGSKA (reference sequence). With 3 bases removed from V and 6 bases from J, the gap between germline ends came to 21 bases. The CDR3 spans 16 residues. CDR3 loop: CSASRAGSIQGNIQYF. In DNA form, the CDR3 reads TGCAGTGCTAGCAGGGCAGGGTCCATTCAGGGAAACATTCAGTACTTC.

Comment on this clonotype: The junction departs from germline at one end; a sequencing error may be responsible. The chain combines TRBV4-3 with TRBJ2-6, with 7 bases identical to TRBD1. CDR1 is LGHNA, CDR2 YSLEER, per germline. This CDR3 region has 16 residues. The CDR3 sequence is CASNQDQGAGANVLTF. The CDR3 DNA follows: TGCGCCAGCAACCAAGATCAGGGGGCTGGGGCCAACGTCCTGACTTTC.

This clonotype appeared many times. In DNA, the CDR3 is TGTGCCAGCAGCTTAGGGGAAAAGACGGAAGAGACCCAGTACTTC. Translation: CASSLGEKTEETQYF. The V gene is TRBV7-2, the J gene TRBJ2-5, with D hard to call. CDR1 and CDR2 (germline): SGHTA, FQGNSA. V was trimmed by 1 base and J by 3 bases, leaving 12 bases between them. The CDR3 has 15 amino acids.

The V and J genes are TRBV21-1 and TRBJ2-2; TRBD2, the table's D call, was not compared with the DNA. TRBV21-1 corresponds to a pseudogene. CDR3 length: 19 residues. Here the CDR3 reads CASSTVGWVAEGRTGELFF. The CDR3 bases are TGTGCCAGCAGCACCGTGGGATGGGTAGCGGAAGGTCGCACCGGGGAGCTGTTTTTT.

The chain has TRBV30 and TRBJ2-2, with TRBD2 as a possible D gene (5 bases). V was shortened by 2 bases and J by 3 bases, with 7 bases between the two germline ends. This CDR3 region has 13 residues. Germline CDR1 and CDR2: GTSNPN and SVGIG (reference sequence). The CDR3 bases are TGTGCCTGGAGTACCGGGGACACCGGGGAGCTGTTTTTT. Translating gives CAWSTGDTGELFF.

The CDR3 DNA reads as TGCAGTGCTAGAAGGGGACAGGGCGGAAGCTATGGCTACACCTTC. Amino acid sequence: CSARRGQGGSYGYTF. The chain is built from TRBV20-1 and TRBJ1-2, with 9 bases matching TRBD1. The V gene end was trimmed by 2 bases and the J gene end by 4 bases; junction bases not matched to a gene: 8. This CDR3 contains 15 residues. The germline CDR1 and CDR2 sequences are DFQATT and SNEGSKA (reference sequence).

The chain links TRBV11-2 to TRBJ1-2; D perhaps matches TRBD1 (6 bases). In germline, CDR1 is SGHAT, CDR2 FQNNGV. The CDR3 length is 15 residues. With 5 bases removed from V and 2 bases from J, the gap between germline ends came to 15 bases. The CDR3 DNA reads as TGTGCCAGCAGCCTCGCAGGGGACATGAACTATGGCTACACCTTC. Translated: CASSLAGDMNYGYTF. Full variable domain (remainder filled in from reference TRBV11-2 and TRBJ1-2): EAGVAQSPRYKIIEKRQSVAFWCNPISGHATLYWYQQILGQGPKLLIQFQNNGVVDDSQLPKDRFSAERLKGVDSTLKIQPAKLEDSAVYLCASSLAGDMNYGYTFGSGTRLTVV.

This chain links TRBV12-3 or TRBV12-4 with TRBJ2-5; the D gene is possibly TRBD1 (5 bases). Trimming left V 7 bases short and J 1 base short, with 13 bases between. This CDR3 comprises 14 residues. CDR3 in amino acids: CASTHWGSQETQYF. The CDR3 DNA sequence: TGTGCCAGCACCCATTGGGGCAGCCAAGAGACCCAGTACTTC.

This clonotype has just a few counts. This chain connects TRBV27 to TRBJ2-5; 7 nucleotides line up with TRBD1. CDR1 and CDR2 from the germline V gene are MNHEY and SMNVEV (reference sequence). V lost 7 bases, J lost 7 bases, and 3 bases stayed unmatched. This CDR3 comprises 11 residues. CDR3 loop: CASKAGGTQYF. The CDR3 DNA is TGTGCCAGCAAGGCAGGGGGGACCCAGTACTTC.

This clonotype has just a few counts. V is TRBV12-3 or TRBV12-4 and J is TRBJ2-1, with D uncertain. This CDR3 is built from 14 residues. The V gene lost 6 bases and the J gene lost 0 bases, with 9 bases spanning the gap. The CDR3 is CASRLSSSYNEQFF. The CDR3 coding sequence is TGTGCCAGCAGACTGAGTAGCTCCTACAATGAGCAGTTCTTC.

V is TRBV6-5 and J is TRBJ2-5, with 11 bases identical to TRBD2. Germline V lookup: CDR1 MNHEY, CDR2 SVGAGI. CDR3 length equals 16 residues. Trimming at V came to 3 bases and at J to 5 bases, leaving 8 bases not matched to a gene. The CDR3 DNA follows: TGTGCCAGCAGTTATGGTAGCGGGAGGGCCAGGGAGACCCAGTACTTC. This encodes CASSYGSGRARETQYF.

The sample holds many counts of this clonotype. The rearrangement joins TRBV10-2 to TRBJ2-5; TRBD2 matches at 11 bases. The CDR3 sequence is 15 residues long. Germline V gene sequence: CDR1 WSHSY, CDR2 SAAADI. Losses at the gene ends were 4 bases for V and 4 bases for J; bases not matched to a gene: 5. CDR3 amino acids: CASSADSGGAETQYF. The DNA of the CDR3 is TGCGCCAGCAGTGCGGATAGCGGGGGGGCAGAGACCCAGTACTTC.

The chain recombines TRBV20-1 with TRBJ2-1; 8 bases are shared with TRBD2. The V segment lost 0 bases and the J segment 5 bases; nucleotides outside the gene matches: 9. The CDR3 covers 16 residues. Per the germline V gene, CDR1 is DFQATT and CDR2 is SNEGSKA (reference sequence). CDR3 region: CSARDPEAGGNNEQFF. In DNA, the CDR3 is TGCAGTGCTAGAGACCCCGAGGCGGGAGGCAACAATGAGCAGTTCTTC.

This chain uses TRBV30 with TRBJ2-2; D gene ambiguous. This CDR3 is built from 14 residues. V lost 0 bases to trimming and J lost 0 bases, with 5 bases between them. Germline CDR1 and CDR2: GTSNPN and SVGIG (reference sequence). This chain's CDR3 is CAWSVRANTGELFF. CDR3 nucleotide sequence: TGTGCCTGGAGTGTTCGGGCGAACACCGGGGAGCTGTTTTTT.

This clonotype was detected a few times. V and J are TRBV18 and TRBJ1-2, with D uncertain. V gave up 3 bases and J gave up 6 bases, with 11 bases separating them. The CDR3 is 13 residues long. Germline lookup yields CDR1 KGHSH and CDR2 LQKENI. Here the CDR3 reads CASSPGVGDGYTF. CDR3 DNA: TGTGCCAGCTCACCTGGAGTCGGGGATGGCTACACCTTC.

The rearrangement uses TRBV6-5 and TRBJ2-3; no firm D call. V lost 5 bases and J lost 4, with 7 bases in between. Per the germline V gene, CDR1 is MNHEY and CDR2 is SVGAGI. CDR3 length: 12 amino acids. CDR3 protein: CASSSFADTQYF. CDR3 bases: TGTGCCAGCAGTAGCTTCGCAGATACGCAGTATTTT.

The rearrangement links TRBV30 to TRBJ2-1; 7 positions agree with TRBD1. V was pared by 2 bases and J by 4 bases, with 11 bases of the junction left unmatched. The V gene's germline CDR1 is GTSNPN and CDR2 SVGIG (reference sequence). This CDR3 is built from 16 residues. This CDR3 reads CAWSPQGLIIYNEQFF. The CDR3 nucleotides read TGTGCCTGGAGTCCACAGGGGCTTATTATATACAATGAGCAGTTCTTC.

This clonotype has more than one count but fewer than ten. The chain carries TRBV27 and TRBJ2-7; 9 nucleotides agree with TRBD1. The CDR3 runs 14 residues. J was trimmed by 7 bases and V by 2 bases; bases with no gene match: 6. Germline-derived CDR1 and CDR2 are MNHEY and SMNVEV (reference sequence). CDR3 protein: CASSLPGTGQEQYF. CDR3 in DNA: TGTGCCAGCAGTTTACCCGGGACAGGGCAAGAGCAGTACTTC.

The genes are TRBV6-5 and TRBJ2-5, with D perhaps TRBD2 (5 bases). The CDR3 is 13 amino acids. V lost 10 bases, J lost 7 bases, and 19 bases lay in between. The V gene's germline CDR1 is MNHEY and CDR2 SVGAGI. The CDR3 here is CATMGIPGRTQYF. As DNA, the CDR3 is TGTGCCACCATGGGGATCCCGGGGAGGACCCAGTACTTC.

This clonotype was recorded a few times. V usage is TRBV20-1 and J usage is TRBJ1-2; 7 bases are a match to TRBD1. This CDR3 has 13 residues. The V gene end was trimmed by 1 base and the J gene end by 13 bases; junction bases not matched to a gene: 12. Looked up from germline, CDR1 is DFQATT and CDR2 is SNEGSKA (reference sequence). CDR3 sequence reads: CSARGRQGDTSTF. The CDR3 bases are TGCAGTGCTAGAGGGCGTCAGGGGGACACCTCCACCTTC.

The V call is TRBV7-2, the J call TRBJ2-5, with D possibly matching TRBD2 (5 bases). The end of the DNA is better explained by TRBJ2-1, so the J call may be wrong. This CDR3 is built from 16 residues. Germline CDR1 reads SGHTA; CDR2 reads FQGNSA. The chain's CDR3 is CASSSQAFRGYNEQFF. CDR3 bases: TGTGCCAGCAGCTCACAAGCCTTCAGAGGGTACAATGAGCAGTTCTTC.